Shown below are 14 T cell receptor beta chains from a single sample sequenced in a study of blood T cells in healthy people across ages. Then a second PCR, running about 7 to 11 cycles, was carried out with a sample-barcoded 5' primer and a J-beta primer mix. One entry per CDR3 protein results from TCRdb running MiXCR on the 5' RACE reads. The sample shows some 1.4 million distinct CDR3 sequences, roughly 45% of them seen only once. The sample comprised blood. The receptors originated from a woman aged 18-29 years in good health.

The gene calls are TRBV4-1 and TRBJ1-4; D unclear. Germline V gene data show CDR1 as MGHRA and CDR2 as YSYEKL. Trimming removed 0 bases at V and 3 bases at J, with 11 bases between. CDR3 length: 16 amino acids. CDR3 in amino acids: CASSQDHILSNEKLFF. The CDR3 DNA follows: TGCGCCAGCAGCCAAGATCACATTTTATCTAATGAAAAACTGTTTTTT.

The chain carries TRBV25-1 and TRBJ2-1; D possibly uses TRBD1 or TRBD2 (5 bases each). Germline V gene lookup returns CDR1 MGHDK and CDR2 SYGVNS. Deletions cut 3 bases from V and 2 bases from J, with 11 bases between. CDR3 size: 15 residues. The CDR3 DNA is TGTGCCAGCAGTGATGGGGACCGCGCCTACAATGAGCAGTTCTTC. Its protein product is CASSDGDRAYNEQFF.

This clonotype was counted a few times. V is TRBV29-1 and J is TRBJ2-3; TRBD1 agrees at 9 bases. Germline lookup yields CDR1 SQVTM and CDR2 ANQGSEA. After removal of 6 bases from V and 6 bases from J, the junction contained 7 bases not matched to a gene. The CDR3 sequence is 13 residues long. The CDR3 DNA reads as TGCAGCGTCGAAACAGGGGGCAGGGATACGCAGTATTTT. It encodes CSVETGGRDTQYF.

The V call is TRBV27, the J call TRBJ1-1; 7 nucleotides match TRBD1. Looked up from germline, CDR1 is MNHEY and CDR2 is SMNVEV (reference sequence). The CDR3 length is 14 residues. V lost 5 bases, J lost 5 bases, and 8 bases stayed unmatched. Here the CDR3 reads CASSPTGSRTEAFF. The CDR3 bases are TGTGCCAGCAGTCCGACAGGGTCGCGGACTGAAGCTTTCTTT.

The V call is TRBV15, the J call TRBJ1-1, with D hard to call. Germline V lookup: CDR1 LNHNV, CDR2 YYDKDF (reference sequence). V lost 4 bases to trimming and J lost 0 bases, with 6 bases between them. The CDR3 has 13 residues. CDR3 sequence: CATSIQLNTEAFF. The CDR3 coding sequence is TGTGCCACCAGCATACAGCTGAACACTGAAGCTTTCTTT.

The chain combines TRBV29-1 with TRBJ1-2; unclear D gene. CDR1 is SQVTM, CDR2 ANQGSEA, per germline. The CDR3 contains 10 residues. With 4 bases removed from V and 8 bases from J, the gap between germline ends came to 8 bases. The CDR3 sequence: CSVVMGGYTF. CDR3 sequence (DNA): TGCAGCGTTGTCATGGGGGGCTACACCTTC.

The J gene is TRBJ2-3, the V gene TRBV2, with D perhaps TRBD2 (5 bases). Germline V gene lookup returns CDR1 SNHLY and CDR2 FYNNEI. Trimming shortened V by 6 bases and J by 0 bases, and 16 bases separated the two germline ends. CDR3 size: 16 residues. CDR3 sequence: CASSLALGPSTDTQYF. Here the CDR3 DNA reads TGTGCCAGCAGCCTAGCCTTAGGGCCTAGCACAGATACGCAGTATTTT.

The rearrangement uses TRBV7-2 and TRBJ2-1; TRBD2 agrees at 7 bases. Germline CDR1 SGHTA, CDR2 FQGNSA. Trimming cost V 4 bases and J 10 bases; bases outside gene matches: 4. The CDR3 spans 12 residues. For the CDR3, the DNA is TGTGCCAGCAGCTCCGGGACTATAGAGCAGTTCTTC. Protein: CASSSGTIEQFF.

The chain couples TRBV9 to TRBJ1-1; no firm D call. The CDR3 sequence is 16 residues long. Germline CDR1 reads SGDLS; CDR2 reads YYNGEE. Between the trimmed V and J ends, which lost 2 bases and 0 bases, there was a span of 14 bases. CDR3 in amino acids: CASSVSDQSMNTEAFF. CDR3 nucleotide sequence: TGTGCCAGCAGCGTTAGTGACCAGTCCATGAACACTGAAGCTTTCTTT.

This clonotype was observed a few times. This rearrangement joins TRBV12-3 or TRBV12-4 to TRBJ1-4; D is perhaps TRBD1 (5 bases). The CDR3 spans 15 residues. Trimming removed 3 bases at V and 8 bases at J, with 16 bases between. CDR3: CASSFGAAFEEKLFF. CDR3 DNA: TGTGCCAGCAGTTTTGGGGCCGCTTTCGAGGAAAAACTGTTTTTT.

The V call is TRBV7-2, the J call TRBJ2-5, with D tentatively TRBD1 or TRBD2 (5 bases each). The CDR3 extends over 13 amino acids. V was pared by 4 bases and J by 11 bases, with 17 bases between. Germline CDR1 and CDR2: SGHTA and FQGNSA. Here the CDR3 reads CASSSGPVDEQYF. CDR3 in DNA: TGTGCCAGCAGCTCGGGACCTGTCGATGAGCAGTACTTC.

A few counts support this clonotype. In DNA form, the CDR3 reads TGCAGTGCTAGCCCCCAGGGGACGAAAGAGACCCAGTACTTC. Protein: CSASPQGTKETQYF. The rearrangement uses TRBV20-1 and TRBJ2-5, with D possibly matching TRBD1 (6 bases). The CDR3 has 14 amino acids. The germline V gene encodes CDR1 DFQATT and CDR2 SNEGSKA (reference sequence). Trimming pared 3 bases from V and 3 bases from J, leaving 14 bases between.

The chain joins TRBV11-2 to TRBJ2-1; D is possibly TRBD2 (5 bases). Germline CDR1 SGHAT, CDR2 FQNNGV. The CDR3 extends over 14 amino acids. V lost 1 base and J 9 bases, leaving 13 bases between the germline ends. The CDR3 here is CASSLGTGYLEQFF. CDR3 coding DNA: TGTGCCAGCAGCTTAGGGACTGGTTATCTTGAGCAGTTCTTC.

The V and J genes are TRBV18 and TRBJ2-1; tentatively, D is TRBD1 or TRBD2 (5 bases each). The CDR3 length is 14 residues. The germline V and J ends were trimmed by 6 bases and 3 bases, with 12 bases remaining between them. Germline CDR1 reads KGHSH; CDR2 reads LQKENI. The CDR3 protein is CASSPDTSYNEQFF. For the CDR3, the DNA is TGTGCCAGCTCTCCGGACACTAGCTACAATGAGCAGTTCTTC. Together with reference TRBV18 and TRBJ2-1, the CDR3 gives the full variable domain: NAGVMQNPRHLVRRRGQEARLRCSPMKGHSHVYWYRQLPEEGLKFMVYLQKENIIDESGMPKERFSAEFPKEGPSILRIQQVVRGDSAAYFCASSPDTSYNEQFFGPGTRLTVL.